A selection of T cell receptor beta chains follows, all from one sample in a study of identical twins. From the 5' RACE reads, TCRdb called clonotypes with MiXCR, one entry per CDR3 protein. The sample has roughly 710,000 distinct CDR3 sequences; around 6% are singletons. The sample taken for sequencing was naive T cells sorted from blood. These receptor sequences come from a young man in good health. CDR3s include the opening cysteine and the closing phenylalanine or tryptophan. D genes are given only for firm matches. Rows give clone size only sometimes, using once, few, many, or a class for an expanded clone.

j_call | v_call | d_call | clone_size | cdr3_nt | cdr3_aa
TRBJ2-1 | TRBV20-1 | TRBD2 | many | TGCAGTGCTCCAGTACTAGCGGGAGTAGCGTACAATGAGCAGTTCTTC | CSAPVLAGVAYNEQFF
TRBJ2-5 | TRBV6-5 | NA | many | TGTGCCAGCAGTTACTCGCCGGCTGCGGAGACCCAGTACTTC | CASSYSPAAETQYF
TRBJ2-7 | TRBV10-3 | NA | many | TGTGCCATCTCTACCAGGAGCTCCTACGAGCAGTACTTC | CAISTRSSYEQYF
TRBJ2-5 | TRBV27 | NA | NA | TGTGCCAGCAGTTTATCAGTTGGACAGACCCAGTACTTC | CASSLSVGQTQYF
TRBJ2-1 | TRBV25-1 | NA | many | TGTGCCACCAGTGACTTACGGACCAATGAGCAGTTCTTC | CATSDLRTNEQFF
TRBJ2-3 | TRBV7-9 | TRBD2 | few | TGTGCCAGCAGCTCCGGGGGACTAGCGGGAGCCAAGATTACGCAGTATTTT | CASSSGGLAGAKITQYF
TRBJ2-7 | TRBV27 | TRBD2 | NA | TGTGCCAGCAGTTTGGCCCCCGCTCCGGGACTAGCGTCCTACGAGCAGTACTTC | CASSLAPAPGLASYEQYF
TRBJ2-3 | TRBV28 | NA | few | TGTGCCAGCACTCAACAGGGCTTCACGCAGTATTTT | CASTQQGFTQYF
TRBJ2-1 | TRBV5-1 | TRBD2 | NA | TGCGCCAGCAGCTTGATTGGACTAGCGGGAAACAATGAGCAGTTCTTC | CASSLIGLAGNNEQFF
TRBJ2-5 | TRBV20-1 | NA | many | TGCAGTGCTAGGACCCGGGACTCAAGGGCGCGGGCGGAGACCCAGTACTTC | CSARTRDSRARAETQYF
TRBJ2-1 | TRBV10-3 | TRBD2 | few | TGTGCCACGAGACCGGGGGGGGACAATGAGCAGTTCTTC | CATRPGGDNEQFF
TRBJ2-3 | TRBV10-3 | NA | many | TGTGCCATCACAAGTCGCGGCACAGATACGCAGTATTTT | CAITSRGTDTQYF
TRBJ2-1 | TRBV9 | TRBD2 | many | TGTGCCAGCAGCGCCGGGGGGGAGGGGAATGAGCAGTTCTTC | CASSAGGEGNEQFF
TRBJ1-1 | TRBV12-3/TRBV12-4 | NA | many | TGTGCCAGCAGTTCCTGGACGGTGAACACTGAAGCTTTCTTT | CASSSWTVNTEAFF
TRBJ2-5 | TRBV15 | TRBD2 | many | TGTGCCACCAGCAGTCCTCTAGCGGCCCAAGAGACCCAGTACTTC | CATSSPLAAQETQYF
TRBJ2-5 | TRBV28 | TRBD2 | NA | TGTGCCAGCAGCGAGCCGGGACTAGCGGGAGGGCCGTCGGAGACCCAGTACTTC | CASSEPGLAGGPSETQYF
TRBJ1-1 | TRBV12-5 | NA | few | TGTGCTAGTGTTTTGGAGACTGAAGCTTTCTTT | CASVLETEAFF
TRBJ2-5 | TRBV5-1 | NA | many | TGCGCCAGCAGCTTGGTGGAGGATGGGACCCAGTACTTC | CASSLVEDGTQYF
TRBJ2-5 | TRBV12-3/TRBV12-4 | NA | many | TGTGCCAGCAGTTTAGGGCTCTCCCAAGAGACCCAGTACTTC | CASSLGLSQETQYF
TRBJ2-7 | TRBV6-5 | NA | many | TGTGCCAGCAGTTCCCCGGGCACCTACGAGCAGTACTTC | CASSSPGTYEQYF
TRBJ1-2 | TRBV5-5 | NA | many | TGTGCCAGCAGCCCAAGCGCTAGGGGCGATGACTATGGCTACACCTTC | CASSPSARGDDYGYTF
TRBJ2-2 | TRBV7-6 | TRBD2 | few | TGTGCCAGCAGACTAGCAGGCGGGAGCCCCACCGGGGAGCTGTTTTTT | CASRLAGGSPTGELFF
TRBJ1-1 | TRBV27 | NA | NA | TGTGCCAGCAGTTTTACCGCCGCTATGAACACTGAAGCTTTCTTT | CASSFTAAMNTEAFF
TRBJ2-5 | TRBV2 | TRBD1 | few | TGTGCCAGCAACCATCCGGGACAGGTATCTGTGACCCAGTACTTC | CASNHPGQVSVTQYF
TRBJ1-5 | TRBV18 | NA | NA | TGTGCCAGCTCACCACGATCGGGCGGGGGGGAGAATCAGCCCCAGCATTTT | CASSPRSGGGENQPQHF
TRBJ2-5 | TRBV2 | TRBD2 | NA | TGTGCCAGCAGTGAGGGACTAGCGGGTCTAGAGACCCAGTACTTC | CASSEGLAGLETQYF
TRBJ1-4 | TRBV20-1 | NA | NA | TGCAGTGCTAGGGGAGCATTTGCAACTAATGAAAAACTGTTTTTT | CSARGAFATNEKLFF
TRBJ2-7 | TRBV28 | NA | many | TGTGCCAGCAGTTCGGGATTCGAGCAGTACTTC | CASSSGFEQYF
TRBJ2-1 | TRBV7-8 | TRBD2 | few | TGTGCCAGCACCTCGGGGGGGACTAGCGCATACAATGAGCAGTTCTTC | CASTSGGTSAYNEQFF
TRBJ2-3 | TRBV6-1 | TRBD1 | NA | TGTGCCAGCAGCCCCACAGGGGGCGCGACAGATACGCAGTATTTT | CASSPTGGATDTQYF
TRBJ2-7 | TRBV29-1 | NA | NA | TGCAGCGTGGCAGAGGGGGACTCAGCCTACGAGCAGTACTTC | CSVAEGDSAYEQYF
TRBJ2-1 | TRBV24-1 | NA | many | TGTGCCACCAGTGATTATCCGGGGACTGAGTCCAATGAGCAGTTCTTC | CATSDYPGTESNEQFF
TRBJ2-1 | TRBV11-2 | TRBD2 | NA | TGTGCCAGCAGCCATCCGGGACTACCGAATGAGCAGTTCTTC | CASSHPGLPNEQFF
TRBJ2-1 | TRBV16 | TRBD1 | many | TGTGCCAGCAGCCAAATCCGGGACAGGGGGCGAAATGAGCAGTTCTTC | CASSQIRDRGRNEQFF
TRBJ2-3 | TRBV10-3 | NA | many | TGTGCCATCAGTGAAGCAGGGACCGCGGGGCAGTATTTT | CAISEAGTAGQYF
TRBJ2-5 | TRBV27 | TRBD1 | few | TGTGCCAGCAGCCCCAGGGACAGGGGCGAGCGAGAGACCCAGTACTTC | CASSPRDRGERETQYF
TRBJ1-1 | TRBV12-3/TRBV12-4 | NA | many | TGTGCCAGCACGTCGGCAGGCGATAACACTGAAGCTTTCTTT | CASTSAGDNTEAFF
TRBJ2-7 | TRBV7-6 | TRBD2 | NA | TGTGCCAGCAGCGCTAGCGGGGGGGCCTACGAGCAGTACTTC | CASSASGGAYEQYF
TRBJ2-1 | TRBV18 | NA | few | TGTGCCAGCTCACCACAGGACCCTTTTACCCATGAGCAGTTCTTC | CASSPQDPFTHEQFF
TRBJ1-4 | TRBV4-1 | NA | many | TGCGCCAGCAGCCAATTCATCGGGACTACTAATGAAAAACTGTTTTTT | CASSQFIGTTNEKLFF
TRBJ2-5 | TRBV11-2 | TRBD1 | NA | TGTGCCAGCAGCCCAAACAGGGGGCGCGAAGAGACCCAGTACTTC | CASSPNRGREETQYF
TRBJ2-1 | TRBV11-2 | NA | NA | TGTGCCAGCAGCCCCCGACAGAACCTCTACAATGAGCAGTTCTTC | CASSPRQNLYNEQFF
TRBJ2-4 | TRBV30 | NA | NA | TGTGCCTGGGCCACAGGGAAAAACATTCAGTACTTC | CAWATGKNIQYF